The entry below gives a single T cell receptor (beta chain) sequence along with its context. Its cognate antigen is unknown. Vbeta (60) and Jbeta (13) primers were used in the PCR. Repertoires were generated with immunoSEQ multiplex PCR, while TCRdb's copy carries only in-frame clones and drops some. The specimen's table records roughly 39,000 clones. These data originate in a study of cytomegalovirus exposure and HLA in healthy donors. Overall study results and limits: About 87% or about 30% of the time was how often most TCR beta V segments were productive, according to an earlier analysis. CMV serostatus was the only recorded immune exposure for donors.

The sample comprised PBMCs. The receptor's source is a young woman in good health and CMV-seropositive.

DNA of the CDR3: TGTGCCAGCCTCAGGACACCTCAGAACACTGAAGCTTTCTTT. It translates to CASLRTPQNTEAFF. The chain joins TRBV7-2 to TRBJ1-1; a possible D gene is TRBD1 (5 bases). Germline V gene sequence: CDR1 SGHTA, CDR2 FQGNSA. This CDR3 spans 14 amino acids. Trimming took 8 bases from V and 1 from J, leaving 14 bases between them.